These T cell receptor beta chains were read from a single sample in a study of blood T cells in healthy people across ages. TCRdb analysed the 5' RACE reads with MiXCR anew, one entry per CDR3 protein. Of fewer than 900,000 distinct CDR3 sequences in the sample, around 49% were seen once. The sequencing sample was made of blood. The receptors derive from a woman aged 55-69 years in good health. Both conserved end residues are part of each CDR3. A D gene is named only where the DNA matches it firmly. Part of the rows lack a size; the others show once, few, many or a class for expanded clones.

J gene: TRBJ2-5
D gene: -
V gene: TRBV10-3
clone size: few
CDR3 protein: CAISAGAPQETQYF
CDR3 DNA: TGTGCCATCAGTGCAGGGGCGCCCCAAGAGACCCAGTACTTC

J gene: TRBJ2-7
D gene: TRBD2
V gene: TRBV4-1
clone size: -
CDR3 protein: CASSLGAGGLSYEQYF
CDR3 DNA: TGCGCCAGCAGCCTGGGGGCGGGAGGCCTCTCCTACGAGCAGTACTTC

J gene: TRBJ2-5
D gene: TRBD2
V gene: TRBV10-3
clone size: -
CDR3 protein: CAISERRTSGPGNEQYF
CDR3 DNA: TGTGCCATCAGTGAACGGCGAACTAGCGGACCAGGGAATGAGCAGTACTTC

J gene: TRBJ1-2
D gene: -
V gene: TRBV6-5
clone size: -
CDR3 protein: CASSYEGRGYTF
CDR3 DNA: TGTGCCAGCAGTTACGAAGGGAGAGGCTACACCTTC

J gene: TRBJ2-1
D gene: -
V gene: TRBV7-7
clone size: -
CDR3 protein: CASSLDRAPGNEQFF
CDR3 DNA: TGTGCCAGCAGCTTAGACCGGGCACCCGGCAATGAGCAGTTCTTC

J gene: TRBJ1-1
D gene: -
V gene: TRBV7-3
clone size: -
CDR3 protein: CASSLGGSNTEAFF
CDR3 DNA: TGTGCCAGCAGCTTAGGCGGGTCCAACACTGAAGCTTTCTTT

J gene: TRBJ1-1
D gene: -
V gene: TRBV7-9
clone size: -
CDR3 protein: CASSFRDRLEAFF
CDR3 DNA: TGTGCCAGCAGCTTCCGCGACAGACTTGAAGCTTTCTTT

J gene: TRBJ2-1
D gene: -
V gene: TRBV13
clone size: few
CDR3 protein: CASSLRGMEQFF
CDR3 DNA: TGTGCCAGCAGCTTGCGAGGTATGGAGCAGTTCTTC

J gene: TRBJ2-1
D gene: -
V gene: TRBV7-8
clone size: -
CDR3 protein: CASSLASGRGYTNEQFF
CDR3 DNA: TGTGCCAGCAGCTTAGCCTCCGGTCGGGGATACACGAATGAGCAGTTCTTC

J gene: TRBJ2-7
D gene: -
V gene: TRBV7-2
clone size: few
CDR3 protein: CASSSNAYEQYF
CDR3 DNA: TGTGCCAGCAGCTCGAATGCCTACGAGCAGTACTTC

J gene: TRBJ1-5
D gene: -
V gene: TRBV15
clone size: -
CDR3 protein: CATSFGRINQPQHF
CDR3 DNA: TGTGCCACCAGCTTTGGACGGATCAATCAGCCCCAGCATTTT

J gene: TRBJ2-7
D gene: TRBD2
V gene: TRBV20-1
clone size: -
CDR3 protein: CSGVGLAGVGEQYF
CDR3 DNA: TGCAGTGGAGTGGGACTAGCGGGAGTAGGCGAGCAGTACTTC

J gene: TRBJ2-1
D gene: -
V gene: TRBV13
clone size: -
CDR3 protein: CASSTYRGGYNEQFF
CDR3 DNA: TGTGCCAGCAGCACCTACAGGGGGGGCTACAATGAGCAGTTCTTC

J gene: TRBJ1-4
D gene: -
V gene: TRBV29-1
clone size: once
CDR3 protein: CSVQRGLGEKLFF
CDR3 DNA: TGCAGCGTCCAGAGGGGTTTAGGAGAAAAACTGTTTTTT

J gene: TRBJ2-7
D gene: -
V gene: TRBV7-2
clone size: few
CDR3 protein: CASTLIRDYEQYF
CDR3 DNA: TGTGCCAGCACCTTAATCAGAGACTACGAGCAGTACTTC

J gene: TRBJ2-7
D gene: -
V gene: TRBV7-2
clone size: many
CDR3 protein: CASSRVGGHLSYEQYF
CDR3 DNA: TGTGCCAGCAGCCGGGTGGGGGGACACCTATCCTACGAGCAGTACTTC

J gene: TRBJ2-1
D gene: TRBD2
V gene: TRBV12-3/TRBV12-4
clone size: few
CDR3 protein: CASSWTSGEQFF
CDR3 DNA: TGTGCCAGCAGTTGGACTAGCGGCGAGCAGTTCTTC

J gene: TRBJ2-4
D gene: TRBD2
V gene: TRBV6-5
clone size: -
CDR3 protein: CASSYSGLARSNIQYF
CDR3 DNA: TGTGCCAGCAGTTACTCGGGACTAGCGAGATCGAACATTCAGTACTTC

J gene: TRBJ2-6
D gene: -
V gene: TRBV7-6
clone size: -
CDR3 protein: CASSLDPGANALTF
CDR3 DNA: TGTGCCAGCAGCTTAGACCCTGGGGCCAACGCCCTGACTTTC

J gene: TRBJ2-6
D gene: -
V gene: TRBV2
clone size: many
CDR3 protein: CASSEVLATYGANVLTF
CDR3 DNA: TGTGCCAGCAGCGAAGTCCTAGCCACTTACGGGGCCAACGTCCTGACTTTC

J gene: TRBJ2-1
D gene: TRBD1
V gene: TRBV11-3
clone size: few
CDR3 protein: CASSLGDRSDEQFF
CDR3 DNA: TGTGCCAGCAGCTTAGGGGACAGGAGCGATGAGCAGTTCTTC

J gene: TRBJ2-1
D gene: -
V gene: TRBV7-9
clone size: few
CDR3 protein: CASSAMGYEQFF
CDR3 DNA: TGTGCCAGCAGCGCAATGGGTTATGAGCAGTTCTTC

J gene: TRBJ2-7
D gene: -
V gene: TRBV6-2/TRBV6-3
clone size: -
CDR3 protein: CASSLPTPKRSQYF
CDR3 DNA: TGTGCCAGCAGTTTACCAACCCCAAAACGATCCCAGTACTTC

J gene: TRBJ2-1
D gene: -
V gene: TRBV20-1
clone size: many
CDR3 protein: CSARPRDPESYNEQFF
CDR3 DNA: TGCAGTGCTAGACCCCGGGACCCAGAGTCCTACAATGAGCAGTTCTTC

J gene: TRBJ2-5
D gene: -
V gene: TRBV7-9
clone size: -
CDR3 protein: CASSRLSVPETQYF
CDR3 DNA: TGTGCCAGCAGCCGCCTCAGTGTCCCGGAGACCCAGTACTTC

J gene: TRBJ2-4
D gene: TRBD2
V gene: TRBV6-6
clone size: -
CDR3 protein: CASTHGAGDENIQYF
CDR3 DNA: TGTGCCAGCACCCACGGGGCGGGGGACGAAAACATTCAGTACTTC

J gene: TRBJ2-5
D gene: -
V gene: TRBV20-1
clone size: -
CDR3 protein: CSANPRETQYF
CDR3 DNA: TGCAGTGCTAACCCCAGGGAGACCCAGTACTTC

J gene: TRBJ2-7
D gene: -
V gene: TRBV29-1
clone size: many
CDR3 protein: CSVEASKGGYEQYF
CDR3 DNA: TGCAGCGTTGAAGCGAGTAAGGGCGGGTACGAGCAGTACTTC

J gene: TRBJ2-7
D gene: TRBD2
V gene: TRBV12-3/TRBV12-4
clone size: -
CDR3 protein: CASSWGLAGEENEQYF
CDR3 DNA: TGTGCCAGCAGTTGGGGACTAGCGGGAGAGGAAAACGAGCAGTACTTC

J gene: TRBJ1-4
D gene: -
V gene: TRBV12-3/TRBV12-4
clone size: few
CDR3 protein: CASKDGGRHEKLFF
CDR3 DNA: TGTGCCAGCAAGGACGGGGGGCGGCATGAAAAACTGTTTTTT

J gene: TRBJ1-3
D gene: -
V gene: TRBV25-1
clone size: -
CDR3 protein: CASSEGSGLGNTIYF
CDR3 DNA: TGTGCCAGCAGTGAAGGGTCAGGGTTAGGAAACACCATATATTTT

J gene: TRBJ1-2
D gene: TRBD1
V gene: TRBV5-1
clone size: many
CDR3 protein: CASSKTTGAVGGYTF
CDR3 DNA: TGCGCCAGCAGCAAGACGACAGGGGCGGTCGGTGGCTACACCTTC

J gene: TRBJ1-1
D gene: -
V gene: TRBV3-1
clone size: -
CDR3 protein: CASTSTRGTEAFF
CDR3 DNA: TGTGCCAGCACCTCAACGAGGGGCACTGAAGCTTTCTTT

J gene: TRBJ2-7
D gene: TRBD2
V gene: TRBV6-5
clone size: once
CDR3 protein: CASSYSIFPSGSSYEQYF
CDR3 DNA: TGTGCCAGCAGTTACTCGATTTTCCCTAGCGGGAGTTCCTACGAGCAGTACTTC

J gene: TRBJ2-7
D gene: -
V gene: TRBV7-9
clone size: -
CDR3 protein: CASSLFGNREQYF
CDR3 DNA: TGTGCCAGCAGCTTATTTGGGAACCGCGAGCAGTACTTC

J gene: TRBJ2-5
D gene: -
V gene: TRBV18
clone size: -
CDR3 protein: CASSPNTGQETQYF
CDR3 DNA: TGTGCCAGCTCACCAAACACTGGGCAAGAGACCCAGTACTTC

J gene: TRBJ2-4
D gene: -
V gene: TRBV19
clone size: -
CDR3 protein: CGSSFAGYRENIQYF
CDR3 DNA: TGTGGCAGTAGTTTCGCGGGCTACAGGGAAAACATTCAGTACTTC

J gene: TRBJ1-4
D gene: TRBD1
V gene: TRBV7-9
clone size: -
CDR3 protein: CASSSLGTAPNEKLFF
CDR3 DNA: TGTGCCAGCAGCTCCCTCGGGACAGCGCCTAATGAAAAACTGTTTTTT

J gene: TRBJ2-7
D gene: TRBD1
V gene: TRBV20-1
clone size: -
CDR3 protein: CSARGPGQGAREQYF
CDR3 DNA: TGCAGTGCTAGAGGCCCGGGACAGGGGGCTAGGGAGCAGTACTTC

J gene: TRBJ2-3
D gene: TRBD2
V gene: TRBV7-2
clone size: -
CDR3 protein: CASSLGSGTGTDTQYF
CDR3 DNA: TGTGCCAGCAGCTTAGGTAGCGGGACGGGGACAGATACGCAGTATTTT

J gene: TRBJ2-3
D gene: TRBD2
V gene: TRBV5-1
clone size: -
CDR3 protein: CASAEEGGRTQYF
CDR3 DNA: TGCGCCAGCGCTGAGGAGGGCGGGAGGACGCAGTATTTT

J gene: TRBJ2-7
D gene: TRBD2
V gene: TRBV20-1
clone size: many
CDR3 protein: CSARVPGTSGRWSYF
CDR3 DNA: TGCAGTGCTAGAGTGCCCGGGACTAGCGGGAGGTGGTCGTACTTC

J gene: TRBJ2-7
D gene: TRBD2
V gene: TRBV7-9
clone size: -
CDR3 protein: CASSTRDYYGYEQYF
CDR3 DNA: TGTGCCAGCAGCACCAGGGACTACTATGGCTACGAGCAGTACTTC

J gene: TRBJ2-7
D gene: TRBD2
V gene: TRBV6-2/TRBV6-3
clone size: -
CDR3 protein: CASSSPGLAGANEQYF
CDR3 DNA: TGTGCCAGCAGTTCTCCGGGACTAGCGGGAGCTAACGAGCAGTACTTC

J gene: TRBJ1-2
D gene: TRBD1
V gene: TRBV5-1
clone size: many
CDR3 protein: CASSWDRPNYGYTF
CDR3 DNA: TGCGCCAGCAGCTGGGACAGACCAAACTATGGCTACACCTTC

J gene: TRBJ2-5
D gene: TRBD2
V gene: TRBV20-1
clone size: few
CDR3 protein: CSTAIGEGTQYF
CDR3 DNA: TGCAGTACCGCCATAGGGGAGGGGACCCAGTACTTC

J gene: TRBJ2-3
D gene: -
V gene: TRBV7-9
clone size: -
CDR3 protein: CASSVARDNVQYF
CDR3 DNA: TGTGCCAGCAGCGTAGCCAGGGACAACGTGCAGTATTTT

J gene: TRBJ2-7
D gene: TRBD2
V gene: TRBV4-1
clone size: -
CDR3 protein: CASSRGTSGQYGQYF
CDR3 DNA: TGCGCCAGCAGCCGAGGGACTAGCGGGCAATACGGGCAGTACTTC

J gene: TRBJ2-7
D gene: TRBD2
V gene: TRBV20-1
clone size: -
CDR3 protein: CSASMREFEQYF
CDR3 DNA: TGCAGTGCTAGTATGCGGGAGTTCGAGCAGTACTTC

J gene: TRBJ1-6
D gene: -
V gene: TRBV20-1
clone size: -
CDR3 protein: CSAAGQSSPLHF
CDR3 DNA: TGCAGTGCTGCCGGACAGTCTTCACCCCTCCACTTT

J gene: TRBJ2-2
D gene: -
V gene: TRBV6-5
clone size: few
CDR3 protein: CASSYGGHSNTGELFF
CDR3 DNA: TGTGCCAGCAGTTACGGGGGACACTCGAACACCGGGGAGCTGTTTTTT

J gene: TRBJ2-7
D gene: -
V gene: TRBV5-1
clone size: -
CDR3 protein: CASSPWAGDYEQYF
CDR3 DNA: TGCGCCAGCAGCCCCTGGGCCGGGGACTACGAGCAGTACTTC

J gene: TRBJ2-7
D gene: TRBD2
V gene: TRBV20-1
clone size: -
CDR3 protein: CSAREPTRVAGGFYEQYF
CDR3 DNA: TGCAGTGCTAGAGAGCCCACCCGGGTAGCGGGAGGCTTCTACGAGCAGTACTTC

J gene: TRBJ2-5
D gene: -
V gene: TRBV7-8
clone size: -
CDR3 protein: CASSVRAATETQYF
CDR3 DNA: TGTGCCAGCAGCGTAAGAGCGGCCACGGAGACCCAGTACTTC

J gene: TRBJ1-4
D gene: -
V gene: TRBV4-3
clone size: -
CDR3 protein: CASSPRGTHQAGEKLFF
CDR3 DNA: TGCGCCAGCAGCCCCCGGGGGACCCACCAAGCGGGTGAAAAACTGTTTTTT

J gene: TRBJ2-1
D gene: -
V gene: TRBV20-1
clone size: few
CDR3 protein: CSARKGQTYNEQFF
CDR3 DNA: TGCAGTGCTAGGAAAGGACAGACCTACAATGAGCAGTTCTTC

J gene: TRBJ2-5
D gene: TRBD2
V gene: TRBV29-1
clone size: -
CDR3 protein: CSASSGQETQYF
CDR3 DNA: TGCAGCGCCTCTAGCGGGCAAGAGACCCAGTACTTC